This TCR beta chain appears in the sequencing data of a study of blood T cells in healthy people across ages (dated by TCRdb to between 2014 and 2017). About the full investigation: In model experiments, template switching captured about one uniquely barcoded TCR beta cDNA molecule for every two T cells. The donors were divided into four age groups: young (average approximately 16 years), middle-aged (almost 40), aged (roughly 60) and long-lived (approximately 74). Using the same blood draw, the study looked at two additional independent replicas of 1 million unique cDNA reads for two donors, one aged 18 to 30 and the other aged 80 or older. The study measured age-related changes in TCR beta repertoire diversity using deep sequencing normalized with unique cDNA molecular identifiers. The study at large found these results: Estimates of total diversity from one million sequenced T cells were regarded as lower bounds and underestimates. Observed TCR beta diversity correlated strongly with the percentage of naive T cells measured by flow cytometry. Compared with the aged group, the long-lived group had more naive CD4+ T cells, fewer expanded clones and increased TCR diversity, suggesting age selection. Because the CMV infection status of the donors was unknown, age-related changes in expanded clonotypes may potentially have been confounded. Observed TCR beta diversity per million T cells fell roughly linearly with age, and a significant reduction was already apparent by age approximately 41. Because profiling used bulk unsorted PBMCs, naive and antigen-experienced compartments could not be compared conclusively.

V is shortened by 5 bases, J by 2 bases, and the region joining them spans 16 bases. The CDR3 has 15 amino acids, counting the end cysteine and phenylalanine. Only CDR3 DNA is held: 45 bases, read in frame from base 1. CDR1 SGHTA and CDR2 FQGNSA were looked up in the germline V gene. The method was 5' RACE. Sequencing was carried out with an Illumina HiSeq 2500. A second 7 to 11 cycle PCR used a sample-barcoded 5' primer and a J-beta primer mix. A unique molecular identifier was introduced onto each TCR beta cDNA molecule by a template-switch 5' adaptor carrying 12 random nucleotides. Each sample yielded at least 3 million CDR3-containing paired-end reads. First-strand cDNA was synthesized from all RNA with the Mint cDNA synthesis kit, primed by a TRBC-specific oligonucleotide. Following uracil-DNA glycosylase treatment, a first 18-cycle PCR with universal primers M1SS and BC2_uni_R was performed on all cDNA. The authors processed their data as follows. For normalization, 1 million high-quality reads were randomly selected from each sample, with every read carrying a distinct molecular identifier. Instead of being binned into consensus sequences, reads that shared molecular identifiers were thrown out. MiTCR, with a Q25 quality threshold and the strictest error-elimination algorithm, was used for CDR3 identification, clonotype clustering and error correction. A nonparametric unseen species model with Euler transformation was used to estimate a lower bound on total TCR beta diversity. The public reads were reanalyzed by TCRdb: fastp trimming at Q25, MiXCR alignment, in-frame beta chains only. When rows share a CDR3 protein, they turn into one entry using the most common DNA and genes. The V and J calls come from TCRdb's annotation, not from the publication. This sample holds about 780,000 distinct CDR3 sequences; roughly 25% were observed only once. Under 3% of the sample belongs to the ten largest clones.

The donors were around 39 Caucasian individuals from Russia, aged roughly 6 to 95 years, who were systemically healthy. Approximately 10 milliliters of peripheral blood were collected from each donor into EDTA-treated Vacutainer tubes. PBMCs were isolated by Ficoll-Paque density-gradient centrifugation, with at least 6 million obtained per sample. Trizol reagent was used to extract total RNA from PBMCs, with at least 6 micrograms per sample. For every donor, an aliquot of PBMCs went through flow cytometry to measure the percentages of naive CD45RAhigh/CD27high T cells. The table lists this clonotype with a count of one. Which antigen it targets is not known. No base quality values were provided; no much bigger clone lies one nucleotide off. The sample also formed part of further work on T cells of mothers and their children. The second paper states: The donors were nine systemically healthy Caucasian individuals, made up of three mothers and their six children. cDNA synthesis used all of the extracted RNA, with approximately 1.4 ug of RNA in each 15 ul reaction. In the second PCR, sample barcodes and 2-4 random nucleotides were introduced via the M1S primer. Each mother yielded over 9.5 million TCR beta CDR3 reads and each child about 3 million reads. Thymic selection similarly shapes TCR recombination output in related and unrelated pairs, with minor effect from inherited differences. Normalized repertoire overlap was always found to be slightly, but never significantly, higher in related mother-child pairs than in unrelated mother-child pairs. Persistent microchimeric T cell clones were not detected, at a sensitivity of approximately 100 clones per million clonotypes. To look for features that set related mother-child pairs apart from unrelated individuals, the researchers ran deep NGS to compare the TCR beta repertoires of mothers and children. Mothers averaged roughly 40 +/- 4 years of age and children averaged around 10 +/- 4 years. After adapter ligation was performed with NEBNext reagents, the libraries were sequenced on an Illumina HiSeq 2000 with 100+100 nt paired-end reads. Mother and child libraries were prepared a month apart and sequenced in separate runs to prevent cross-contamination. Each donor had between about 450,000 and 2,100,000 distinct TCR beta clonotypes identified. Naive TCR beta clonotypes were estimated from low-frequency clonotypes matched to each donor's FACS-determined naive share, without sorting.

This sequence was found in a boy aged 5-17 years in good health. What was sequenced was blood. The V gene is TRBV7-2 and the J gene is TRBJ2-7; 6 matching bases give a weak D call of TRBD2. The nucleotide sequence reads as follows: TGTGCCAGCAGCCGCCGGACTACCGGAGCCTACGAGCAGTACTTC. The translation is CASSRRTTGAYEQYF.